These 21 T cell receptor beta chains originate from one sample sequenced in a study of radiotherapy plus CTLA-4 blockade in lung cancer. Produced via immunoSEQ multiplex PCR; TCRdb's table is partial and in-frame only. Here the sample spans 71,000 or so clones, roughly 86% being singletons. The starting material was peripheral blood, obtained from a patient treated with radiotherapy plus ipilimumab. Receptors originate from a human donor with non-small cell lung cancer who had stable disease on radiotherapy plus ipilimumab.

The chain combines TRBV19 with TRBJ2-2; D may be TRBD1 or TRBD2 (5 bases each). The germline V gene encodes CDR1 LNHDA and CDR2 SQIVND (reference sequence). V lost 5 bases and J 6 bases, leaving 10 bases between the germline ends. This CDR3 region has 13 residues. The CDR3 sequence: CASSRGEAGELFF. The CDR3 DNA is TGTGCCAGTAGTCGAGGGGAAGCCGGGGAGCTGTTTTTT.

This clone turned up a few times. The chain carries TRBV5-1 and TRBJ2-2; 9 nucleotides line up with TRBD1. CDR3 length: 15 residues. Germline V gene lookup returns CDR1 SGHRS and CDR2 YFSETQ. J was trimmed by 5 bases and V by 4 bases; bases with no gene match: 6. CDR3 sequence reads: CASSIRQGGTGELFF. CDR3 DNA: TGCGCCAGCAGCATTAGACAGGGGGGAACCGGGGAGCTGTTTTTT.

The table lists this clone with a few counts. The chain combines TRBV19 with TRBJ1-3; no clear D gene. The CDR3 totals 14 residues. Germline V gene data show CDR1 as LNHDA and CDR2 as SQIVND (reference sequence). Trimming pared 7 bases from V and 0 bases from J, leaving 10 bases between. CDR3: CASTPHSSGNTIYF. The CDR3 DNA follows: TGTGCCAGTACGCCGCACAGCTCTGGAAACACCATATATTTT.

The chain combines TRBV21-1 with TRBJ2-3; the DNA was not compared with TRBD1, the D call given in the table. TRBV21-1 is annotated as a pseudogene. The CDR3 runs to 15 residues. DNA of the CDR3: TGTGCCAGCAGCAGAAGGACAGGGAGCACAGATACGCAGTATTTT. Protein sequence: CASSRRTGSTDTQYF.

This clone was seen a single time. This sequence joins TRBV20-1 and TRBJ2-5; D uncertain. V was clipped by 6 bases and J by 5 bases, with 10 bases between them. This CDR3 has 11 residues. Germline V gene sequence: CDR1 DFQATT, CDR2 SNEGSKA (reference sequence). The CDR3 reads CSAHFRETQYF. CDR3 coding DNA: TGCAGTGCCCACTTCAGGGAGACCCAGTACTTC.

The V gene is TRBV15, the J gene TRBJ1-1; no reliable D call. The germline gives CDR1 LNHNV, CDR2 YYDKDF (reference sequence). Trimming removed 3 bases at V and 2 bases at J, with 10 bases between. The CDR3 is 14 residues long. This CDR3 is CATSSFGRNTEAFF. CDR3 bases: TGTGCCACCAGCAGCTTCGGACGTAACACTGAAGCTTTCTTT.

The chain uses TRBV2 and TRBJ2-2; 8 bases are a match to TRBD2. Germline V gene sequence: CDR1 SNHLY, CDR2 FYNNEI. V lost 6 bases and J lost 7; bases outside the gene matches: 7. This CDR3 contains 14 residues. The CDR3 protein is CASRGLDFVGELFF. Here the CDR3 DNA reads TGTGCCAGCAGGGGACTAGATTTCGTCGGGGAGCTGTTTTTT.

The chain links TRBV7-9 to TRBJ1-2, with TRBD1 matching over 9 bases. Trimming removed 5 bases from V and 5 bases from J; junction bases left unmatched: 12. Germline V gene sequence: CDR1 SEHNR, CDR2 FQNEAQ (reference sequence). This CDR3 spans 16 amino acids. CDR3 amino acids: CASSPTGPGQGYGYTF. Here the CDR3 DNA reads TGTGCCAGCAGCCCCACAGGACCGGGACAGGGTTATGGCTACACCTTC. The full variable domain, with the rest looked up from reference TRBV7-9 and TRBJ1-2, is DTGVSQNPRHKITKRGQNVTFRCDPISEHNRLYWYRQTLGQGPEFLTYFQNEAQLEKSRLLSDRFSAERPKGSFSTLEIQRTEQGDSAMYLCASSPTGPGQGYGYTFGSGTRLTVV.

This chain uses TRBV11-2 with TRBJ2-1; D unclear. The CDR3 is made up of 15 amino acids. Germline CDR1 is SGHAT and CDR2 is FQNNGV. Deletions cut 5 bases from V and 4 bases from J, with 15 bases between. CDR3 nucleotides: TGTGCCAGCAGCCAGCAGCCCGGTGGATACAATGAGCAGTTCTTC. Encoded protein: CASSQQPGGYNEQFF.

This rearrangement joins TRBV18 to TRBJ2-5; D possibly matches TRBD1 or TRBD2 (5 bases each). Germline-derived CDR1 and CDR2 are KGHSH and LQKENI. Trimming took off 3 bases at V and 7 bases at J, with 9 bases between the two ends. The CDR3 is 12 residues long. The CDR3 region has the DNA TGTGCCAGCTCACCCGTTGGGGGGACCCAGTACTTC. Its protein product is CASSPVGGTQYF.

V usage is TRBV4-2 and J usage is TRBJ2-6; no reliable D call. The germline V and J ends were trimmed by 4 bases and 2 bases, with 18 bases remaining between them. Germline V gene lookup returns CDR1 LGHNA and CDR2 YNFKEQ. This CDR3 comprises 18 residues. The CDR3 loop reads CASSLDNSLPPGANVLTF. CDR3 nucleotide sequence: TGTGCCAGCAGCCTCGATAATTCTTTACCCCCTGGGGCCAACGTCCTGACTTTC.

The chain uses TRBV5-1 and TRBJ1-1; a weak D match, TRBD1 (6 bases). Looked up from germline, CDR1 is SGHRS and CDR2 is YFSETQ. The CDR3 has 14 amino acids. V was cut by 3 bases and J by 0 bases, with 9 bases left in between. The CDR3 nucleotides read TGCGCCAGCAGCTCAGGGGATTTGAACACTGAAGCTTTCTTT. This sequence encodes CASSSGDLNTEAFF. Full variable domain (outside the CDR3, taken from reference TRBV5-1 and TRBJ1-1): KAGVTQTPRYLIKTRGQQVTLSCSPISGHRSVSWYQQTPGQGLQFLFEYFSETQRNKGNFPGRFSGRQFSNSRSEMNVSTLELGDSALYLCASSSGDLNTEAFFGQGTRLTVV.

The V gene is TRBV4-1, the J gene TRBJ2-3, with a tentative D call TRBD2 (6 bases). This CDR3 is 16 amino acids long. Trimming took off 0 bases at V and 1 base at J, with 11 bases between the two ends. Germline V lookup: CDR1 MGHRA, CDR2 YSYEKL. In DNA, the CDR3 is TGCGCCAGCAGCCAAGAGTCGGGAGCGGGCACAGATACGCAGTATTTT. Translated, it gives CASSQESGAGTDTQYF.

This chain joins TRBV11-2 and TRBJ2-1; TRBD2 agrees at 10 bases. Looked up from germline, CDR1 is SGHAT and CDR2 is FQNNGV. The CDR3 is 16 residues long. J was trimmed by 8 bases and V by 4 bases; bases with no gene match: 11. CDR3 coding DNA: TGTGCCAGCAGCTACGAGCGGGGGGGCCTCCGACATGAGCAGTTCTTC. Amino acid sequence: CASSYERGGLRHEQFF.

The chain couples TRBV7-9 to TRBJ2-7; 7 bases map to TRBD1. This CDR3 is built from 13 residues. Germline V gives CDR1 SEHNR, CDR2 FQNEAQ (reference sequence). The ends lost 6 bases at V and 3 bases at J; junction bases unmatched: 5. The CDR3 loop is CASRGTASYEQYF. The CDR3 nucleotides are TGTGCCAGCAGGGGGACAGCAAGCTACGAGCAGTACTTC.

This clone appeared a single time. This sequence joins TRBV5-1 and TRBJ2-5; D might be TRBD2 (5 bases). Per germline, CDR1 SGHRS and CDR2 YFSETQ. V lost 6 bases, J lost 1 base, and 13 bases lay in between. The CDR3 totals 14 residues. The CDR3 sequence: CASKNSGIQETQYF. The CDR3 DNA sequence: TGCGCCAGCAAGAACAGCGGAATCCAAGAGACCCAGTACTTC.

The chain has TRBV19 and TRBJ1-2; D is unresolved. V was cut by 8 bases and J by 6 bases, with 13 bases left in between. Germline loops: CDR1 LNHDA, CDR2 SQIVND (reference sequence). The CDR3 is made up of 12 amino acids. Written as DNA, the CDR3 is TGTGCCAGTTTTCCACCGGCCCATGGCTACACCTTC. This gives the protein CASFPPAHGYTF.

The rearrangement uses TRBV12-5 and TRBJ2-1; D possibly uses TRBD1 or TRBD2 (6 bases each). This CDR3 has 21 amino acids. Trimming pared 7 bases from V and 0 bases from J, leaving 31 bases between. Germline lookup yields CDR1 LGHNT and CDR2 FRNRAP. CDR3 sequence: CASALMWWGARRSSSYNEQFF. CDR3 sequence (DNA): TGTGCTAGTGCCTTGATGTGGTGGGGGGCGAGAAGGTCGAGCTCCTACAATGAGCAGTTCTTC.

CDR3 sequence: CASVGGTYGYTF. As DNA, the CDR3 is TGTGCCAGCGTGGGGGGGACCTATGGCTACACCTTC. V is TRBV28 and J is TRBJ1-2; the D gene is possibly TRBD1 (5 bases). CDR1 MDHEN and CDR2 SYDVKM come from the germline V gene. The CDR3 length is 12 residues. Trimming took off 8 bases at V and 4 bases at J, with 11 bases between the two ends.

This chain links TRBV18 with TRBJ2-1, with D possibly being TRBD1 or TRBD2 (6 bases each). V was clipped by 6 bases and J by 5 bases, with 11 bases between them. Germline V gene data show CDR1 as KGHSH and CDR2 as LQKENI. This CDR3 has 13 amino acids. CDR3 region: CASSRGQDNEQFF. The CDR3 DNA reads TGTGCCAGCTCCCGGGGGCAAGACAATGAGCAGTTCTTC.

The chain has TRBV19 and TRBJ2-7; D is unclear. Between the trimmed V and J ends, which lost 1 base and 3 bases, there was a span of 13 bases. The germline V gene encodes CDR1 LNHDA and CDR2 SQIVND (reference sequence). The CDR3 covers 15 residues. DNA for the CDR3: TGTGCCAGTAGTATAGGACCAGCCAACGGCTACGAGCAGTACTTC. Translating it yields CASSIGPANGYEQYF.